This is a list of T cell receptor beta chains from one sample in a study of T cells in Graves' hyperthyroidism and ophthalmopathy. TCRdb re-analysed the multiplex PCR reads in MiXCR, keeping a single row per CDR3 protein. The sample holds 550,000 to 700,000 distinct CDR3 sequences; 40% to 55% are singletons and the top ten take around 20%. Sequences were obtained from peripheral blood or thyroid tissue (not recorded which). The receptors were gathered from an adult woman with Graves' disease, either hyperthyroidism or ophthalmopathy (not recorded which). Each CDR3 is given with its conserved first and last residue. Each record gives: clone size, D gene, V gene, J gene, CDR3 protein, CDR3 DNA. A D gene is named only where the DNA matches it firmly. Only part of the rows carry a size: once, few, many, or a class if the clone is expanded.

clone_size: .; d_call: .; v_call: TRBV15; j_call: TRBJ2-2; cdr3_aa: CATSSGTSNTGELFF; cdr3_nt: TGTGCCACCAGCAGCGGGACATCGAACACCGGGGAGCTGTTTTTT
clone_size: few; d_call: TRBD1; v_call: TRBV29-1; j_call: TRBJ2-5; cdr3_aa: CSVEHGTGAQGTQYF; cdr3_nt: TGCAGCGTTGAACATGGGACAGGGGCCCAGGGGACCCAGTACTTC
clone_size: few; d_call: TRBD1; v_call: TRBV28; j_call: TRBJ1-5; cdr3_aa: CASSSGGWGNQPQHF; cdr3_nt: TGTGCCAGCAGTTCAGGGGGTTGGGGCAATCAGCCCCAGCATTTT
clone_size: many; d_call: .; v_call: TRBV20-1; j_call: TRBJ2-6; cdr3_aa: CSATGSISGANVLTF; cdr3_nt: TGCAGTGCCACGGGGTCGATCTCTGGGGCCAACGTCCTGACTTTC
clone_size: .; d_call: TRBD2; v_call: TRBV5-1; j_call: TRBJ2-7; cdr3_aa: CASSLGTSGSKVEQYF; cdr3_nt: TGCGCCAGCAGCTTGGGGACTAGCGGATCCAAGGTTGAGCAGTACTTC
clone_size: once; d_call: .; v_call: TRBV7-2; j_call: TRBJ1-3; cdr3_aa: CASSVPGEGNTIYF; cdr3_nt: TGTGCCAGCAGTGTACCCGGGGAAGGAAACACCATATATTTT
clone_size: many; d_call: .; v_call: TRBV2; j_call: TRBJ2-7; cdr3_aa: CASGSLGFYEQYF; cdr3_nt: TGTGCCAGCGGGAGCCTCGGTTTTTACGAGCAGTACTTC
clone_size: many; d_call: .; v_call: TRBV5-1; j_call: TRBJ1-3; cdr3_aa: CASTPGGRNSGNTIYF; cdr3_nt: TGCGCCAGCACACCTGGAGGGAGAAACTCTGGAAACACCATATATTTT
clone_size: many; d_call: .; v_call: TRBV19; j_call: TRBJ1-1; cdr3_aa: CASSIVQNTEAFF; cdr3_nt: TGTGCCAGTAGTATAGTACAGAACACTGAAGCTTTCTTT
clone_size: .; d_call: .; v_call: TRBV7-3; j_call: TRBJ1-5; cdr3_aa: CASSPPDGPVGNEHF; cdr3_nt: TGTGCCAGCAGCCCCCCGGACGGTCCGGTCGGGAATGAGCATTTT
clone_size: few; d_call: TRBD2; v_call: TRBV28; j_call: TRBJ2-7; cdr3_aa: CATRTSGFTYEQYF; cdr3_nt: TGTGCCACCCGGACTAGCGGGTTTACCTACGAGCAGTACTTC
clone_size: few; d_call: .; v_call: TRBV2; j_call: TRBJ2-7; cdr3_aa: CASSENFGLFEQYF; cdr3_nt: TGTGCCAGCAGTGAGAATTTCGGACTGTTCGAGCAGTACTTC
clone_size: many; d_call: TRBD1; v_call: TRBV5-6; j_call: TRBJ1-2; cdr3_aa: CASSPGTGKANYGYTF; cdr3_nt: TGTGCCAGCAGCCCCGGGACAGGGAAGGCGAACTATGGCTACACCTTC
clone_size: .; d_call: .; v_call: TRBV5-6; j_call: TRBJ1-1; cdr3_aa: CASSLMGRYTEAFF; cdr3_nt: TGTGCCAGCAGCTTAATGGGGAGGTACACTGAAGCTTTCTTT
clone_size: .; d_call: .; v_call: TRBV7-8; j_call: TRBJ1-1; cdr3_aa: CASSHAAGGDTEAFF; cdr3_nt: TGTGCCAGCAGCCATGCCGCGGGTGGTGACACTGAAGCTTTCTTT
clone_size: .; d_call: TRBD2; v_call: TRBV5-1; j_call: TRBJ2-3; cdr3_aa: CASSQGGSGASTDTQYF; cdr3_nt: TGTGCCAGCAGCCAAGGGGGTAGCGGGGCTAGCACAGATACGCAGTATTTT
clone_size: few; d_call: .; v_call: TRBV12-3/TRBV12-4; j_call: TRBJ2-7; cdr3_aa: CASSLADQRGVYEQYF; cdr3_nt: TGTGCCAGCAGTTTAGCGGACCAGAGGGGGGTATACGAGCAGTACTTC
clone_size: .; d_call: TRBD1; v_call: TRBV7-3; j_call: TRBJ1-4; cdr3_aa: CASSQGTGDRQKLFF; cdr3_nt: TGTGCCAGCAGCCAAGGGACAGGGGACCGGCAAAAACTGTTTTTT
clone_size: .; d_call: .; v_call: TRBV9; j_call: TRBJ2-7; cdr3_aa: CASSVGPANEQYF; cdr3_nt: TGTGCCAGCAGCGTAGGTCCCGCTAATGAGCAGTACTTC
clone_size: many; d_call: .; v_call: TRBV19; j_call: TRBJ1-1; cdr3_aa: CASSIRRAPLNTEAFF; cdr3_nt: TGTGCCAGTAGTATCAGGCGGGCACCCTTGAACACTGAAGCTTTCTTT
clone_size: .; d_call: TRBD1; v_call: TRBV7-6; j_call: TRBJ1-1; cdr3_aa: CASSFITGDSSAFF; cdr3_nt: TGTGCCAGCAGCTTCATTACAGGGGACAGCTCAGCTTTCTTT
clone_size: many; d_call: .; v_call: TRBV7-2; j_call: TRBJ2-2; cdr3_aa: CASSLRRSGELFF; cdr3_nt: TGTGCCAGCAGCCTCAGGAGGTCCGGGGAGCTGTTTTTT
clone_size: .; d_call: TRBD2; v_call: TRBV5-6; j_call: TRBJ2-2; cdr3_aa: CASSQMVAGSTGELFF; cdr3_nt: TGTGCCAGCAGCCAAATGGTAGCGGGATCAACCGGGGAGCTGTTTTTT
clone_size: once; d_call: TRBD1; v_call: TRBV7-6; j_call: TRBJ1-5; cdr3_aa: CASSQKQGDHQPQHF; cdr3_nt: TGTGCCAGCAGCCAGAAACAGGGGGACCATCAGCCCCAGCATTTT
clone_size: many; d_call: .; v_call: TRBV27; j_call: TRBJ1-5; cdr3_aa: CASSFGGNSNQPQHF; cdr3_nt: TGTGCCAGCAGTTTTGGGGGTAATAGCAATCAGCCCCAGCATTTT
clone_size: .; d_call: TRBD2; v_call: TRBV24-1; j_call: TRBJ2-5; cdr3_aa: CATSDTSGKETQYF; cdr3_nt: TGTGCCACCAGTGATACTAGCGGGAAAGAGACCCAGTACTTC
clone_size: .; d_call: .; v_call: TRBV20-1; j_call: TRBJ2-7; cdr3_aa: CSATPLQGESYEQYF; cdr3_nt: TGCAGTGCTACCCCTTTACAGGGCGAGTCCTACGAGCAGTACTTC
clone_size: many; d_call: TRBD1; v_call: TRBV11-2; j_call: TRBJ2-7; cdr3_aa: CASSFSDRVEEQYF; cdr3_nt: TGTGCCAGCAGCTTCAGCGACAGGGTCGAAGAGCAGTACTTC
clone_size: many; d_call: .; v_call: TRBV25-1; j_call: TRBJ2-1; cdr3_aa: CASRASSYNEQFF; cdr3_nt: TGTGCCAGCAGAGCGAGCTCCTACAATGAGCAGTTCTTC
clone_size: .; d_call: TRBD2; v_call: TRBV7-2; j_call: TRBJ2-5; cdr3_aa: CASSYAGGGGRETQYF; cdr3_nt: TGTGCCAGCAGCTACGCGGGTGGGGGGGGTCGAGAGACCCAGTACTTC
clone_size: .; d_call: TRBD1; v_call: TRBV11-3; j_call: TRBJ1-2; cdr3_aa: CASSPLVDRVRGHTF; cdr3_nt: TGTGCCAGCAGTCCTTTAGTTGACAGGGTACGAGGCCACACCTTC
clone_size: .; d_call: .; v_call: TRBV12-3/TRBV12-4; j_call: TRBJ1-1; cdr3_aa: CASSLAGRIAFF; cdr3_nt: TGTGCCAGCAGTTTAGCAGGGAGAATAGCTTTCTTT
clone_size: few; d_call: .; v_call: TRBV7-2; j_call: TRBJ2-7; cdr3_aa: CAIASRSEQYF; cdr3_nt: TGTGCCATAGCCAGCAGGAGCGAGCAGTACTTC
clone_size: few; d_call: .; v_call: TRBV7-8; j_call: TRBJ1-6; cdr3_aa: CASSLAYRDQRASPLHF; cdr3_nt: TGTGCCAGCAGCTTAGCGTATCGGGACCAACGCGCTTCACCCCTCCACTTT
clone_size: once; d_call: .; v_call: TRBV2; j_call: TRBJ2-6; cdr3_aa: CASSPTGTSEAF; cdr3_nt: TGTGCCAGCTCCCCGACAGGGACTTCTGAAGCTTTC
clone_size: many; d_call: .; v_call: TRBV25-1; j_call: TRBJ1-3; cdr3_aa: CASSESGSGNTIYF; cdr3_nt: TGTGCCAGCAGTGAATCGGGATCTGGAAACACCATATATTTT
clone_size: many; d_call: .; v_call: TRBV7-9; j_call: TRBJ1-2; cdr3_aa: CASSFNMGDGYTF; cdr3_nt: TGTGCCAGCAGTTTTAACATGGGGGACGGCTACACCTTC
clone_size: .; d_call: .; v_call: TRBV20-1; j_call: TRBJ2-7; cdr3_aa: CSASPGTHEQYF; cdr3_nt: TGCAGTGCCAGCCCAGGGACCCACGAGCAGTACTTC
clone_size: many; d_call: .; v_call: TRBV28; j_call: TRBJ1-2; cdr3_aa: CASTPAADYGYTF; cdr3_nt: TGTGCCAGCACCCCAGCCGCGGACTATGGCTACACCTTC
clone_size: .; d_call: .; v_call: TRBV2; j_call: TRBJ1-1; cdr3_aa: CASRGGGMNTEAFF; cdr3_nt: TGTGCCAGCAGAGGGGGGGGCATGAACACTGAAGCTTTCTTT
clone_size: .; d_call: TRBD2; v_call: TRBV29-1; j_call: TRBJ2-7; cdr3_aa: CSARLASYEQYF; cdr3_nt: TGCAGCGCCAGACTAGCCTCCTACGAGCAGTACTTC
clone_size: once; d_call: TRBD1; v_call: TRBV15; j_call: TRBJ2-7; cdr3_aa: CATSRDSDRGNEQYF; cdr3_nt: TGTGCCACCAGCAGAGATTCGGACAGGGGGAACGAGCAGTACTTC
clone_size: .; d_call: TRBD1; v_call: TRBV2; j_call: TRBJ1-4; cdr3_aa: CASSESVQGAHNEKLFF; cdr3_nt: TGTGCCAGCAGTGAATCGGTTCAGGGGGCACATAATGAAAAACTGTTTTTT
clone_size: .; d_call: .; v_call: TRBV12-3/TRBV12-4; j_call: TRBJ1-1; cdr3_aa: CASSLRPASNTEAFF; cdr3_nt: TGTGCCAGCAGTCTTCGTCCCGCCTCGAACACTGAAGCTTTCTTT
clone_size: once; d_call: TRBD1; v_call: TRBV7-3; j_call: TRBJ2-7; cdr3_aa: CASSLTRQGAQQYF; cdr3_nt: TGTGCCAGCAGCTTAACCCGACAGGGAGCCCAGCAGTACTTC
clone_size: .; d_call: .; v_call: TRBV9; j_call: TRBJ1-5; cdr3_aa: CASSVEGSPQETQHF; cdr3_nt: TGTGCCAGCAGCGTAGAAGGGTCACCCCAAGAGACCCAGCATTTT
clone_size: .; d_call: .; v_call: TRBV11-2; j_call: TRBJ2-2; cdr3_aa: CASSFTGDAGTGELFF; cdr3_nt: TGTGCCAGCAGCTTCACCGGGGACGCTGGGACCGGGGAGCTGTTTTTT
clone_size: .; d_call: TRBD1; v_call: TRBV4-1; j_call: TRBJ2-2; cdr3_aa: CASSLDRVNTGELLF; cdr3_nt: TGCGCCAGCAGCCTGGACAGGGTGAACACCGGGGAGCTGCTTTTT
clone_size: .; d_call: TRBD1; v_call: TRBV7-9; j_call: TRBJ1-5; cdr3_aa: CASSQEGTGGQPQHF; cdr3_nt: TGTGCCAGCAGTCAAGAAGGGACAGGGGGCCAGCCCCAGCATTTT
clone_size: .; d_call: .; v_call: TRBV20-1; j_call: TRBJ2-7; cdr3_aa: CSASPYYEQYF; cdr3_nt: TGCAGTGCTAGCCCGTACTACGAGCAGTACTTC
clone_size: many; d_call: TRBD1; v_call: TRBV12-3/TRBV12-4; j_call: TRBJ2-5; cdr3_aa: CASSPQGSQETQYF; cdr3_nt: TGTGCCAGCAGCCCACAGGGGAGCCAAGAGACCCAGTACTTC
clone_size: .; d_call: .; v_call: TRBV10-3; j_call: TRBJ1-1; cdr3_aa: CAISGQYLNTEAFF; cdr3_nt: TGTGCCATCAGCGGACAGTACTTGAACACTGAAGCTTTCTTT
clone_size: many; d_call: .; v_call: TRBV29-1; j_call: TRBJ1-3; cdr3_aa: CSVFGSGNTIYF; cdr3_nt: TGCAGCGTTTTCGGCTCTGGAAACACCATATATTTT